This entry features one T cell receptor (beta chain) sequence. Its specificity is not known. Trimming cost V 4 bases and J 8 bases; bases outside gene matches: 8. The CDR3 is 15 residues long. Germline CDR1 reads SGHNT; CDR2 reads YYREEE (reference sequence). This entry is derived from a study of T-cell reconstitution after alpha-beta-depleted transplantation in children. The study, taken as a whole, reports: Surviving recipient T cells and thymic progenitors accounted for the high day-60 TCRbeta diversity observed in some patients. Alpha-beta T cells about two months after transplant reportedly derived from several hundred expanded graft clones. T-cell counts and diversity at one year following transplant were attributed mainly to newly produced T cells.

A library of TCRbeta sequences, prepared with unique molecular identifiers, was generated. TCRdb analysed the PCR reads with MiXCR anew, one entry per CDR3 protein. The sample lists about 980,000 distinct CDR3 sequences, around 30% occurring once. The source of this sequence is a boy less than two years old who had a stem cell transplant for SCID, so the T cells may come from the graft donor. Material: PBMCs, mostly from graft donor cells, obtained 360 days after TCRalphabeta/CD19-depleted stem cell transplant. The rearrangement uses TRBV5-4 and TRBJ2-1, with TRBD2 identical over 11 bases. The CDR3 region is CASSQTSGVNDEQFF. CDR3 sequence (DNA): TGTGCCAGCAGCCAGACTAGCGGGGTTAACGATGAGCAGTTCTTC. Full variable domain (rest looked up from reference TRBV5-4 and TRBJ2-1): ETGVTQSPTHLIKTRGQQVTLRCSSQSGHNTVSWYQQALGQGPQFIFQYYREEENGRGNFPPRFSGLQFPNYSSELNVNALELDDSALYLCASSQTSGVNDEQFFGPGTRLTVL.